The T cell receptor beta chain described here comes from a study of vaccination effects on CD4 cells after COVID-19. On the study more broadly: Antigen-specific CD4+ T cells expanded by the ViraFEST assay with viral peptide pools were then sequenced.

Sequenced by immunoSEQ multiplex PCR; TCRdb stores in-frame clones only, minus some. The table lists around 44,000 clones, 76% of them singletons. The CDR3 length is 17 residues. Germline CDR1 is SEHNR and CDR2 is FQNEAQ (reference sequence). Trimming cost V 5 bases and J 5 bases; bases outside gene matches: 15. Of note for this clone: Its specificity is unknown.

Subsequent to less than 13 days of culture, CD4+ T cells were isolated. A positive SARS-CoV-2 PCR test fell between March and December 2020. Each participant was administered two doses of either the BNT162b2 or the mRNA-1273 vaccine. The clonotype was recovered from a human donor who had a prior SARS-CoV-2 infection. The specimen comprised CD4+ T cells from PBMCs cultured without peptide, sampled after COVID-19 vaccination. The chain combines TRBV7-9 with TRBJ2-4; 7 positions match TRBD2. The CDR3: CASSKPTGGVGENIQYF. CDR3 sequence (DNA): TGTGCCAGCAGCAAACCCACTGGGGGGGTTGGGGAAAACATTCAGTACTTC.